The clone carrying this T cell receptor beta chain showed up many times. These data originate in a study of metastatic and nonmetastatic thyroid tumors. Background on the study: Both malignant and benign thyroid patients supplied peripheral blood and tumor or nodule tissue samples, across which the repertoires of these patients were then compared.

Looked up from germline, CDR1 is MDHEN and CDR2 is SYDVKM. The CDR3 runs to 15 residues. V was clipped by 3 bases and J by 7 bases; unmatched bases: 8. Until they underwent thyroid surgery, no patient had received any treatment. The authors' processing: Clinicopathological groups supplied CDR3 differences that were used to build a distant-metastasis classifier for papillary thyroid cancer. TCRdb re-called clones from the PCR reads using MiXCR. TCRdb's processing, not the authors' own work, is the source of the V and J calls. The sample consists of 30,000 to 45,000 clones, 19% of them appearing once. The sample comprised blood. This sequence joins TRBV28 and TRBJ2-3; TRBD1 matches at 9 bases. The receptor comes from a female donor with papillary thyroid cancer or a benign thyroid nodule (not recorded which). Some clones in this sample may be carry-over from other donors' samples. Written as DNA, the CDR3 is TGTGCCAGCAGTTTGTCCGGGACAGGGATTCATACGCAGTATTTT. It encodes CASSLSGTGIHTQYF.